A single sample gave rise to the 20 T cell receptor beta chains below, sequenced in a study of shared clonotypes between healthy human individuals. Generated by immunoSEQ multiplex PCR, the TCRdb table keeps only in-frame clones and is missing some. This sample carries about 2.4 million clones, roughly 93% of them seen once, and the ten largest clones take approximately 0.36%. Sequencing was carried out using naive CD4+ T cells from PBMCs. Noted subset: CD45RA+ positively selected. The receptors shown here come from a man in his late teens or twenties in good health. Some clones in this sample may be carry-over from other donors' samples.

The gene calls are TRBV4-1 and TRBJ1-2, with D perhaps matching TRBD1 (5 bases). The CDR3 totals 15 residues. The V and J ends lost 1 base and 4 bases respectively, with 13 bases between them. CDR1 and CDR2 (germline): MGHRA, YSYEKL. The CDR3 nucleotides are TGCGCCAGCAGCCAAGGTCATGGGGCCGGCTATGGCTACACCTTC. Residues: CASSQGHGAGYGYTF.

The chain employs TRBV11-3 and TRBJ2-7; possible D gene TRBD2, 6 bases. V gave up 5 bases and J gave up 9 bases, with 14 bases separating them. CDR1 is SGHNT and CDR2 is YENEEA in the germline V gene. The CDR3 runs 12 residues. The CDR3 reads CASSAQTGRQYF. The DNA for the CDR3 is TGTGCCAGCAGCGCACAAACCGGGAGGCAGTACTTC.

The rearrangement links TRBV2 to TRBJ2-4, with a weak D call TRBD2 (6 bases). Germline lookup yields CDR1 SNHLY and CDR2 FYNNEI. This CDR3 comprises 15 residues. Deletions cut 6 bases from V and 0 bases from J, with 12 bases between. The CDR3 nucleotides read TGTGCCAGCAGGGGACTTCGACTAGCCAAAAACATTCAGTACTTC. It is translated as CASRGLRLAKNIQYF.

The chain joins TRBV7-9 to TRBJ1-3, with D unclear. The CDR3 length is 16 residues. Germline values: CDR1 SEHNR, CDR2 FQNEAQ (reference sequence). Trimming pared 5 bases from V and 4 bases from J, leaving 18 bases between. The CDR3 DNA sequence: TGTGCCAGCAGCCCCGACTCCTTCCGAATCGGAAACACCATATATTTT. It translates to CASSPDSFRIGNTIYF. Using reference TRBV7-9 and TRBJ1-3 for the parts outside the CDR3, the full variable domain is DTGVSQNPRHKITKRGQNVTFRCDPISEHNRLYWYRQTLGQGPEFLTYFQNEAQLEKSRLLSDRFSAERPKGSFSTLEIQRTEQGDSAMYLCASSPDSFRIGNTIYFGEGSWLTVV.

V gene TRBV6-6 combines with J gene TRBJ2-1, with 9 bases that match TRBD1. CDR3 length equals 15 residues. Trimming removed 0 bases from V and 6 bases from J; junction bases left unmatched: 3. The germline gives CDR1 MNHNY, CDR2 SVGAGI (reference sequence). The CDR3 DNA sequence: TGTGCCAGCAGTTACTCGGACAGGGGTGGCAATGAGCAGTTCTTC. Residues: CASSYSDRGGNEQFF.

The CDR3 sequence: CASRLVFGTDTQYF. The CDR3 DNA follows: TGCGCCAGCCGACTAGTTTTTGGCACAGATACGCAGTATTTT. The chain couples TRBV5-1 to TRBJ2-3; D possibly corresponds to TRBD2 (6 bases). Germline CDR1 is SGHRS and CDR2 is YFSETQ. The germline V and J ends were trimmed by 7 bases and 1 base, with 13 bases remaining between them. This CDR3 has 14 amino acids. Full variable domain (outside the CDR3, taken from reference TRBV5-1 and TRBJ2-3): KAGVTQTPRYLIKTRGQQVTLSCSPISGHRSVSWYQQTPGQGLQFLFEYFSETQRNKGNFPGRFSGRQFSNSRSEMNVSTLELGDSALYLCASRLVFGTDTQYFGPGTRLTVL.

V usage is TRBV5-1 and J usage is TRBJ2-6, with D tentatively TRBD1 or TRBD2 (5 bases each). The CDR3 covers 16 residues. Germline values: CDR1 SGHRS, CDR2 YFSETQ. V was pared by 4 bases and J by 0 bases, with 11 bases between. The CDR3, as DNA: TGCGCCAGCAGCCGGGACCTCAGCTCTGGGGCCAACGTCCTGACTTTC. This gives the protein CASSRDLSSGANVLTF. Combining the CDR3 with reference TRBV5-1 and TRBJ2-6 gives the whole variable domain KAGVTQTPRYLIKTRGQQVTLSCSPISGHRSVSWYQQTPGQGLQFLFEYFSETQRNKGNFPGRFSGRQFSNSRSEMNVSTLELGDSALYLCASSRDLSSGANVLTFGAGSRLTVL.

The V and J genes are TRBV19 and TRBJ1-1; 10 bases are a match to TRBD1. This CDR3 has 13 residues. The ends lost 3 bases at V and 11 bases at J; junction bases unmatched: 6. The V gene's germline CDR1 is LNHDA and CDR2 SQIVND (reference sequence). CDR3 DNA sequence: TGTGCCAGTAGTATCAGGGGGACAGGGGACGCTTTCTTT. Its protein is CASSIRGTGDAFF. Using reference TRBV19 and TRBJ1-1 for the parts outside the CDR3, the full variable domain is DGGITQSPKYLFRKEGQNVTLSCEQNLNHDAMYWYRQDPGQGLRLIYYSQIVNDFQKGDIAEGYSVSREKKESFPLTVTSAQKNPTAFYLCASSIRGTGDAFFGQGTRLTVV.

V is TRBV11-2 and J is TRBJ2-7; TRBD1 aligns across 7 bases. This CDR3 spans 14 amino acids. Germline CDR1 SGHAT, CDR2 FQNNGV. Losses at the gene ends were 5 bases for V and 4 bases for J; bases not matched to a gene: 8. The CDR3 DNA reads TGTGCCAGCAGCCAGACAGGGCCCCTTTACGAGCAGTACTTC. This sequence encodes CASSQTGPLYEQYF.

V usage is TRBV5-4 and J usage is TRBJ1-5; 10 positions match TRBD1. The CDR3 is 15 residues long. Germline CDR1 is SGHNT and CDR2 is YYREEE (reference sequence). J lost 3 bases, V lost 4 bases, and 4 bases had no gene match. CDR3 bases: TGTGCCAGCAGCGAGGGACAGGGGTTCAATCAGCCCCAGCATTTT. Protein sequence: CASSEGQGFNQPQHF.

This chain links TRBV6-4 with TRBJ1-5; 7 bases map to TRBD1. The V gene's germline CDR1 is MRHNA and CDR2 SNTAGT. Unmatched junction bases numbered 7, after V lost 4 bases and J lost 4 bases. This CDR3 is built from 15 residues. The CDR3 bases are TGTGCCAGCAGTGTCGTAGGGACAGCAAATCAGCCCCAGCATTTT. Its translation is CASSVVGTANQPQHF.

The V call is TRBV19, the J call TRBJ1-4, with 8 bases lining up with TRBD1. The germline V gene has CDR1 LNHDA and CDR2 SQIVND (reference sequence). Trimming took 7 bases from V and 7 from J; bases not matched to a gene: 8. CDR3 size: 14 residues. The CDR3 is CASTQTGVSEKLFF. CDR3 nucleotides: TGTGCCAGTACCCAGACAGGGGTTTCTGAAAAACTGTTTTTT.

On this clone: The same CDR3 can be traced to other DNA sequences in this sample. The CDR3 spells CASSLGRGNTGELFF. The CDR3 DNA sequence: TGTGCCAGCAGCTTGGGTAGGGGAAACACCGGGGAGCTGTTTTTT. The chain employs TRBV7-2 and TRBJ2-2; a possible D gene is TRBD1 (5 bases). The V end lost 3 bases, the J end lost 2 bases, and 10 bases lay between the germline ends. CDR3 length: 15 residues. Germline V gene sequence: CDR1 SGHTA, CDR2 FQGNSA.

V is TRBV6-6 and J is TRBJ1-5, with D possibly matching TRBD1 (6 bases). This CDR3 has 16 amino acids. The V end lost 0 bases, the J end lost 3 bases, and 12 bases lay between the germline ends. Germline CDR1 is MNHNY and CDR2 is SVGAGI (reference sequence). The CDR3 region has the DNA TGTGCCAGCAGTTACTCTCGGACAGTGAACAATCAGCCCCAGCATTTT. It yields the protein CASSYSRTVNNQPQHF.

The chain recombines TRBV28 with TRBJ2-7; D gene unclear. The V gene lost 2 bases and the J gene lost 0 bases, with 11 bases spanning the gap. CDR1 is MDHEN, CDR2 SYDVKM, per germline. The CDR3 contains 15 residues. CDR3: CASSLIDTLSYEQYF. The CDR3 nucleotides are TGTGCCAGCAGTTTAATAGACACTCTCTCCTACGAGCAGTACTTC.

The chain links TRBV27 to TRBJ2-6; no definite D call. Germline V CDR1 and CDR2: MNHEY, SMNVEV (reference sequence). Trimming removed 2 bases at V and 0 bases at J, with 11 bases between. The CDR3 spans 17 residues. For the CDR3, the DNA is TGTGCCAGCAGTTTACTACCGCCACCCTCTGGGGCCAACGTCCTGACTTTC. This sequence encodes CASSLLPPPSGANVLTF.

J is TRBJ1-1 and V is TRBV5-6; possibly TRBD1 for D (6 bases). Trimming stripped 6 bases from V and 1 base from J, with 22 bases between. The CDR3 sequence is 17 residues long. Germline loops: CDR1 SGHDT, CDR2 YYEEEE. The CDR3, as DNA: TGTGCCAGCACCCTTTTCAGCGGCAGGGACAAGAACACTGAAGCTTTCTTT. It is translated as CASTLFSGRDKNTEAFF.

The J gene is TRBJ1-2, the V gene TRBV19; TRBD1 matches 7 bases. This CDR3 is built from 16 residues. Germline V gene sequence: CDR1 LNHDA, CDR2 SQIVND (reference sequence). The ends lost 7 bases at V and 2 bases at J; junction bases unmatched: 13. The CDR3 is CASNFFGAGGNYGYTF. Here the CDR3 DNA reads TGTGCCAGTAACTTCTTCGGTGCAGGGGGAAACTATGGCTACACCTTC.

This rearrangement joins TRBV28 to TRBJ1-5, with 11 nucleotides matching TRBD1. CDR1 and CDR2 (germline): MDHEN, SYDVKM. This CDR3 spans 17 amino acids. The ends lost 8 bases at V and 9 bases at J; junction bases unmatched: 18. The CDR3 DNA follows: TGTGCCAGCGTAGGCCCCCTGGGACAGGGGGACGGGCGGCCCCAGCATTTT. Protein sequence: CASVGPLGQGDGRPQHF.

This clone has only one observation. The CDR3 DNA reads TGTGCCAGCAGTGAGGCAGGGCGGAGCAATCAGCCCCAGCATTTT. It is translated as CASSEAGRSNQPQHF. The rearrangement uses TRBV6-1 and TRBJ1-5; D is perhaps TRBD1 (5 bases). CDR1 is MNHNS and CDR2 is SASEGT in the germline V gene. The CDR3 spans 15 residues. V was shortened by 3 bases and J by 1 base, with 10 bases between the two germline ends.